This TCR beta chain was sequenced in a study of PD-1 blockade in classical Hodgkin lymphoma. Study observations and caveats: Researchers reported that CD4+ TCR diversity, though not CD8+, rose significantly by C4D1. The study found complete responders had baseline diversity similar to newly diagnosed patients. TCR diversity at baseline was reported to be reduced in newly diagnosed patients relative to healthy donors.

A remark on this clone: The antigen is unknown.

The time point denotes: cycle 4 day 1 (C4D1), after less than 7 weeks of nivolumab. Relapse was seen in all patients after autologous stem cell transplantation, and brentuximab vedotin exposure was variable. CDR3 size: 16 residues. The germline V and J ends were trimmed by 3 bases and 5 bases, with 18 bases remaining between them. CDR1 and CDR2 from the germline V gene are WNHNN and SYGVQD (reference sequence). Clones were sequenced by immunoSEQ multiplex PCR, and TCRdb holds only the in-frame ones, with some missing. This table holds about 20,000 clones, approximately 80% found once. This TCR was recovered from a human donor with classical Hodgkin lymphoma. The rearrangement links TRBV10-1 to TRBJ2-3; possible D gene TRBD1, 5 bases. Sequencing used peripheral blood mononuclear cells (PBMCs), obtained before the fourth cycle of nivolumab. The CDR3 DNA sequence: TGCGCCAGCAGTGAAAGGCAGGGAAGGGGTGGAGATACGCAGTATTTT. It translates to CASSERQGRGGDTQYF.